This is a list of T cell receptor beta chains from one sample in a study of CD8+ T cells in alopecia areata. Method: immunoSEQ multiplex PCR; TCRdb's copy keeps in-frame clones and lacks some. The table includes some 160,000 clones, 65% detected once. The specimen comprised CD4+ T cells sorted from blood, sampled at week 4, from a patient treated with tofacitinib. The receptors were sampled from a human donor with alopecia areata. Each CDR3 is given without its conserved first and last residue. Fields, in order: clone size, V gene, CDR3 protein. Where a row states a size, it is once, few, many or the class of an expanded clone; other rows omit it.

abundance: .
v_gene: TRBV11-2
CDR3aa: ASSLELAGATGELF

abundance: few
v_gene: TRBV5-1
CDR3aa: ASSLGQGGFEKLF

abundance: .
v_gene: TRBV7-9
CDR3aa: ASSLRDRNSPLH

abundance: .
v_gene: TRBV11-2
CDR3aa: ASSLVSAPGSYNSPLH

abundance: .
v_gene: TRBV25-1
CDR3aa: ASSEYNMEGRTGELF

abundance: few
v_gene: TRBV25-1
CDR3aa: ASSEWGTGGLNTEAF

abundance: .
v_gene: TRBV6-5
CDR3aa: ASLGSNQPQH

abundance: .
v_gene: TRBV19
CDR3aa: ASSIRGFTEAF

abundance: .
v_gene: TRBV11-2
CDR3aa: ASSLARGAAETQY

abundance: .
v_gene: TRBV6-1
CDR3aa: ATSWTANEQF

abundance: .
v_gene: TRBV29-1
CDR3aa: SVFIAGGPVNEQF

abundance: few
v_gene: TRBV7-2
CDR3aa: ASSAQGRPSGNTIY

abundance: .
v_gene: TRBV30
CDR3aa: ACQQGPSTDTQY

abundance: .
v_gene: TRBV29-1
CDR3aa: SVATRLAGGETQY

abundance: .
v_gene: TRBV30
CDR3aa: AWSGDGDTEAF

abundance: few
v_gene: TRBV5-1
CDR3aa: ASSGTRHNEQF

abundance: once
v_gene: TRBV18
CDR3aa: ASSPEGNYGYT

abundance: few
v_gene: TRBV4-3
CDR3aa: ASSQNNMNTEAF

abundance: .
v_gene: TRBV13
CDR3aa: ASSLVGGSNYEQY

abundance: few
v_gene: TRBV25-1
CDR3aa: ASSLTVSSYNSPLH

abundance: few
v_gene: TRBV9
CDR3aa: ASSARPSSTDTQY

abundance: few
v_gene: TRBV6-5
CDR3aa: ASSFSILQETQY